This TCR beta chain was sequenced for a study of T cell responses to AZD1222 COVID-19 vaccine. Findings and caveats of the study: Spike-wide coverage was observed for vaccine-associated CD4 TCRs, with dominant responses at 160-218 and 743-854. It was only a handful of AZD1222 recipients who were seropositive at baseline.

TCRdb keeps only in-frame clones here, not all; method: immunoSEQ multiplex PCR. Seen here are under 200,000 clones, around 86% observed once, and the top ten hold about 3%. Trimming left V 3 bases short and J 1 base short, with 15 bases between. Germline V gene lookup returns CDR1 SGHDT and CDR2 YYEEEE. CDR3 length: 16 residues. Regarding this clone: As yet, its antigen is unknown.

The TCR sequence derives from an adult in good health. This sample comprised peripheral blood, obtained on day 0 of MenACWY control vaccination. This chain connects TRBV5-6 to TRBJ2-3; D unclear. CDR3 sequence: CASSSLGPGGTDTQYF. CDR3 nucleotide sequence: TGTGCCAGCAGCTCCTTAGGGCCCGGAGGCACAGATACGCAGTATTTT.